These 2 T cell receptor beta chains share one sample of origin, sequenced in a study of shared clonotypes between healthy human individuals. Profiled with immunoSEQ multiplex PCR; TCRdb holds only in-frame clones, not every one. The table includes about 510,000 clones, around 79% detected once. The sequencing input was PBMCs. These receptors were obtained from a woman between 40 and 50 years old in good health. Some clones in this sample may be carry-over from other donors' samples.

This chain connects TRBV19 to TRBJ2-3; TRBD2 matches at 7 bases. After removal of 0 bases from V and 4 bases from J, the junction contained 4 bases not matched to a gene. Germline assignment: CDR1 LNHDA and CDR2 SQIVND (reference sequence). The CDR3 is 15 residues long. The CDR3 DNA sequence: TGTGCCAGTAGTATAGATTCGGGACTATCAGATACGCAGTATTTT. This sequence encodes CASSIDSGLSDTQYF.

The V and J genes are TRBV11-3 and TRBJ2-1; D remains ambiguous. V was pared by 5 bases and J by 4 bases, with 9 bases between. CDR3 length: 13 amino acids. Per the germline V gene, CDR1 is SGHNT and CDR2 is YENEEA. The CDR3 sequence is CASSRGRYNEQFF. In nucleotides, the CDR3 is TGTGCCAGCAGCCGTGGACGTTACAATGAGCAGTTCTTC. The entire variable domain, with the rest obtained from reference TRBV11-3 and TRBJ2-1, is as follows: EAGVVQSPRYKIIEKKQPVAFWCNPISGHNTLYWYLQNLGQGPELLIRYENEEAVDDSQLPKDRFSAERLKGVDSTLKIQPAELGDSAVYLCASSRGRYNEQFFGPGTRLTVL.